This T cell receptor beta chain emerged from a study of control samples from healthy donors and cancer patients. V was cut by 0 bases and J by 2 bases, with 5 bases left in between. This CDR3 has 14 residues. Germline CDR1 and CDR2: ENHRY and SYGVKD. The repertoire was sequenced with immunoSEQ multiplex PCR; TCRdb's copy has only in-frame clones and lacks some. The table shows about 75,000 clones, with 90% to 95% occurring only once. The clonotype was recovered from a woman aged 40-49 years in good health. The sample taken for sequencing was blood. This chain joins TRBV10-3 and TRBJ1-5; the D gene is possibly TRBD1 (5 bases). The CDR3 loop is CAISESGGNQPQHF. As DNA, the CDR3 is TGTGCCATCAGTGAGTCGGGGGGCAATCAGCCCCAGCATTTT.